This T cell receptor (beta chain) was profiled in a study of blood T cell repertoires in COVID-19. Study-level background: Both acute and convalescent COVID-19 samples were obtained from the United States, Italy and Spain. In each case, the material was cDNA or gDNA derived from T cells, B-cell-depleted T cells, or PBMCs.

Enrollment of patients from Seattle took place during active infection, with longitudinal follow-up. Authors' analysis steps: Estimated nucleated cell counts came from reference gene primer amplification. Sequenced by immunoSEQ multiplex PCR; TCRdb stores in-frame clones only, minus some. Clone size and the V and J calls come from that table; the DNA yielded D and trimming. This sample has about 180,000 clones, with about four fifths found just once. CDR3 size: 16 residues. Trimming left V 3 bases short and J 0 bases short, with 12 bases between. The germline gives CDR1 LNHDA, CDR2 SQIVND (reference sequence).

The source is a woman in her seventies with COVID-19, enrolled during active disease. Sequences were obtained from peripheral blood. The chain combines TRBV19 with TRBJ2-4, with D unclear. CDR3 coding DNA: TGTGCCAGTAGTATCGACTGGTCACTAGCCAAAAACATTCAGTACTTC. It yields the protein CASSIDWSLAKNIQYF.